This T cell receptor (beta chain) was observed in a study of T cells in Graves' hyperthyroidism and ophthalmopathy (dated by TCRdb to the late 2010s). About the investigation overall: Peripheral blood was sampled at the time of initial diagnosis, prior to any treatment. The roughly 100 discovery patients were randomly divided into training and test sets at a 7:3 ratio. Prospective prediction of ophthalmopathy was tested in an independent validation cohort of some 20 hyperthyroidism patients and around 16 patients who later progressed to ophthalmopathy. Following sampling, methimazole starting at 30 mg daily was given to hyperthyroidism patients, and high-dose intravenous methylprednisolone was given to ophthalmopathy patients. TCR V-J signatures able to tell the groups apart were searched for in a discovery cohort of 100 patients, of whom more than 40 had Graves' ophthalmopathy and 55 to 65 had stable Graves' hyperthyroidism. The study also compared thyroid tissue and blood T-cell repertoires from five or six Graves' hyperthyroidism patients. The paper describes TCR Vbeta CDR3 sequencing of more than 120 peripheral blood samples, made up of 43 ophthalmopathy patients, over 70 hyperthyroidism patients and some 17 progressor patients.

What the authors observed across the whole study: Sample size was not statistically predetermined, and investigators were not blinded to group allocation. During validation, the model predicted progression to ophthalmopathy a median of approximately 6.5 months ahead of onset, with more than 55% sensitivity and 72% to 85% specificity. In cross-validation, a model built on a 13 V-J signature told ophthalmopathy apart from stable hyperthyroidism with 85% to 90% sensitivity and about 81% specificity, and in testing the same model reached 80%/75%. Most expanded thyroid clonotypes (frequency above 0.001) were also detected in blood, a finding suggesting that blood repertoires may reflect thyroid immune responses.

CDR1 and CDR2, looked up from the germline V gene (reference sequence), are LNHDA and SQIVND. V is cut by 6 bases and J by 6 bases, and the space between the germline ends is 15 bases. The CDR3, cysteine through phenylalanine, is 13 amino acids long. The kept DNA is CDR3 alone, 39 bases in frame from the first base. Concerning this clonotype itself: No antigen is known for it. Base quality data are lacking; no much larger clone is found one base away.

The TCR beta CDR3 regions were amplified from RNA transcripts. A first-round RT-PCR of the TCR CDR3 used the HTBI primer set with the Qiagen OneStep RT-PCR kit. A second multiplex PCR round built the libraries, followed by size selection and purification. Paired-end sequencing of the libraries was performed with 100 bp reads on an Illumina HiSeq2000. Per the authors' processing: SOAPnuke was used to process the raw data, throwing out any read that contained adapters or uncalled bases, had a mean Phred below 15, or lacked an exact constant-primer or identifier match. High-quality paired reads were merged with COPE v1.2.5, and unique nucleotide sequences were defined as clonotypes. MiTCR v1.1 was used to align the clonotypes against IMGT TRBV, TRBD and TRBJ reference segments. Only V-J combinations with frequency above 0.0001, covering 99.2% of repertoires, were analysed. A TCS score was defined as the ratio of F50 (clonal expansion) to E x V (chaos), with BLOSUM62-based TCRdist applied between CDR3 peptides within each V-J. Welch's t-statistics and random forest reduced 500 to 650 V-J features to some 14, which were used in a naive Bayes classifier (R e1071). The raw public reads went through TCRdb reprocessing: fastp at Q25, MiXCR clone calling, in-frame beta chains kept. Each entry is one CDR3 protein sequence, shown with its most common DNA and genes. These V and J calls rely on TCRdb rather than the paper's analysis. The sample table holds hundreds of thousands of distinct CDR3 sequences, of which 14% were seen once. Jointly, the top ten make up more than 11% of the sample.

Stable Graves' hyperthyroidism was defined as no progression to ophthalmopathy during 18 months of follow-up. Hyperthyroidism patients were newly diagnosed, had a disease duration of under 2 months, and were aged 18 to 65 years. The study excluded patients with uncontrolled infections, other autoimmune diseases, pregnancy or lactation. Diagnoses were based on clinical symptoms, serum thyroxine and TRAb, thyroid ultrasound and orbital computed tomography. Ficoll-Paque density gradient centrifugation was used to isolate PBMCs from around 10 ml of fresh peripheral blood. Total RNA was extracted using Trizol reagent, and RNA quality was assessed on an Agilent 2100 Bioanalyzer.

The rearrangement combines TRBV19 with TRBJ2-7; TRBD2 is a weak D gene call, 5 bases matching. The source material was blood. The source of this sequence is a woman aged 40 to 50 with Graves' hyperthyroidism. In nucleotides, the sequence is TGTGCCAGTAGGTTCCGGGGAGAGGGCGAGCAGTACTTC. Translated, this is CASRFRGEGEQYF.